The 24 T cell receptor beta chains below were found in one sample sequenced in a study of T cell responses to AZD1222 COVID-19 vaccine. TCRdb's copy holds only in-frame clones and misses some; the assay was immunoSEQ multiplex PCR. The sample includes around 28,000 clones, 78% of them seen just once. The sample here was peripheral blood, taken on day 0 of AZD1222 vaccination. All receptors derive from an adult in good health.

This clone was found once. The rearrangement joins TRBV18 to TRBJ2-3, with TRBD2 identical over 11 bases. Germline V gene sequence: CDR1 KGHSH, CDR2 LQKENI. The CDR3 is made up of 15 amino acids. Germline trimming cut 6 bases from V and 4 bases from J; bases unmatched to any gene: 6. CDR3 region: CASSVGLAGADTQYF. In nucleotides, the CDR3 is TGTGCCAGCTCCGTAGGACTAGCGGGCGCAGATACGCAGTATTTT. Using reference TRBV18 and TRBJ2-3 for the parts outside the CDR3, the full variable domain is NAGVMQNPRHLVRRRGQEARLRCSPMKGHSHVYWYRQLPEEGLKFMVYLQKENIIDESGMPKERFSAEFPKEGPSILRIQQVVRGDSAAYFCASSVGLAGADTQYFGPGTRLTVL.

The chain is built from TRBV21-1 and TRBJ2-1; TRBD2, the table's D call, was not compared with the DNA. TRBV21-1 is listed as a pseudogene. The CDR3 loop spans 14 amino acids. For the CDR3, the DNA is TGTGCCAGCGGGTTGGCGGGGGGGAACAATGAGCAGTTCTTC. Its translation: CASGLAGGNNEQFF.

The chain couples TRBV19 to TRBJ1-1; no clear D gene. This CDR3 is built from 12 residues. CDR1 is LNHDA, CDR2 SQIVND, per germline (reference sequence). V was clipped by 10 bases and J by 3 bases, with 12 bases between them. The CDR3 DNA reads TGTGCCACCAACTGGGGTCACACTGAAGCTTTCTTT. It is translated as CATNWGHTEAFF.

This chain links TRBV7-2 with TRBJ2-5, with 10 bases aligning to TRBD2. V lost 4 bases, J lost 5 bases, and 10 bases stayed unmatched. The CDR3 runs to 16 residues. Germline lookup yields CDR1 SGHTA and CDR2 FQGNSA. The CDR3 bases are TGTGCCAGCAGCTCGATCCTAGCGGGAGCGATGGAGACCCAGTACTTC. Protein: CASSSILAGAMETQYF.

The CDR3 bases are TGTGCCAGCTCACCCCCGCAGGGGGTATATAATTCACCCCTCCACTTT. Translating it yields CASSPPQGVYNSPLHF. This chain uses TRBV18 with TRBJ1-6, with 7 nucleotides matching TRBD1. Germline V gene data show CDR1 as KGHSH and CDR2 as LQKENI. V shed 3 bases, J shed 4 bases, and the junction held 6 bases outside the gene matches. The CDR3 runs 16 residues.

In its sample, this clone was seen a few times. The chain has TRBV9 and TRBJ1-5; D uncertain. This CDR3 region has 14 residues. The V end lost 4 bases, the J end lost 5 bases, and 13 bases lay between the germline ends. CDR1 SGDLS and CDR2 YYNGEE come from the germline V gene. The CDR3 region has the DNA TGTGCCAGCAGCCCCCGCGGGGTGGATCAGCCCCAGCATTTT. Translation: CASSPRGVDQPQHF.

This clone was seen more than once but under ten times. The rearrangement uses TRBV19 and TRBJ1-6; 8 positions match TRBD1. Per germline, CDR1 LNHDA and CDR2 SQIVND (reference sequence). The ends lost 3 bases at V and 4 bases at J; junction bases unmatched: 5. This CDR3 spans 16 amino acids. The CDR3 sequence is CASSIRDRGYNSPLHF. Here the CDR3 DNA reads TGTGCCAGTAGTATCCGTGACAGGGGATATAATTCACCCCTCCACTTT.

Only a few counts were recorded for this clone. This chain's CDR3 is CASSQGLAGGNEQFF. DNA for the CDR3: TGCGCCAGCAGCCAAGGTCTAGCGGGAGGTAATGAGCAGTTCTTC. This chain connects TRBV4-3 to TRBJ2-1; 11 bases align to TRBD2. Germline V gene sequence: CDR1 LGHNA, CDR2 YSLEER. V shed 1 base and J 7 bases; nucleotides not matched to a gene: 3. This CDR3 comprises 15 residues.

The chain uses TRBV10-2 and TRBJ2-3; D gene uncertain. The CDR3 runs to 12 residues. V was pared by 5 bases and J by 9 bases, with 12 bases between. CDR1 is WSHSY and CDR2 is SAAADI in the germline V gene. The CDR3 region is CASSTSQETQYF. The CDR3 DNA reads as TGCGCCAGCAGTACCTCTCAGGAAACGCAGTATTTT.

This clone was observed a handful of times. The V call is TRBV28, the J call TRBJ1-5, with D perhaps TRBD1 (6 bases). There are 14 residues in the CDR3. Germline CDR1 and CDR2: MDHEN and SYDVKM. V was clipped by 3 bases and J by 5 bases, with 11 bases between them. The CDR3 loop is CASSFPQGYQPQHF. The CDR3 DNA reads TGTGCCAGCAGTTTCCCACAGGGCTATCAGCCCCAGCATTTT.

The V gene is TRBV11-3, the J gene TRBJ2-7, with TRBD1 as a possible D gene (5 bases). The CDR3 extends over 13 amino acids. V was trimmed by 4 bases and J by 0 bases, leaving 7 bases between them. CDR1 and CDR2 from the germline V gene are SGHNT and YENEEA. In DNA, the CDR3 is TGTGCCAGCAGCTCCACAGGCTCCTACGAGCAGTACTTC. Its protein product is CASSSTGSYEQYF.

The chain links TRBV19 to TRBJ2-1; 12 bases fit TRBD1. The CDR3 has 15 residues. The J segment lost 9 bases and the V segment lost 6 bases, leaving 9 bases of the junction unmatched. Per germline, CDR1 LNHDA and CDR2 SQIVND (reference sequence). CDR3 protein: CASRSGQGAAGEQFF. Written as DNA, the CDR3 is TGTGCCAGTAGGTCGGGACAGGGGGCGGCGGGTGAGCAGTTCTTC. Combining the CDR3 with reference TRBV19 and TRBJ2-1 gives the whole variable domain DGGITQSPKYLFRKEGQNVTLSCEQNLNHDAMYWYRQDPGQGLRLIYYSQIVNDFQKGDIAEGYSVSREKKESFPLTVTSAQKNPTAFYLCASRSGQGAAGEQFFGPGTRLTVL.

The chain employs TRBV6-5 and TRBJ2-7, with 10 bases matching TRBD1. The CDR3 has 15 residues. V lost 6 bases to trimming and J lost 5 bases; unmatched junction nucleotides: 10. CDR1 and CDR2 from the germline V gene are MNHEY and SVGAGI. CDR3 in DNA: TGTGCCAGCAGACGAACGGGACAGGGGTTCGACGAGCAGTACGTC. The encoded protein is CASRRTGQGFDEQYV.

The J gene is TRBJ1-5, the V gene TRBV19; TRBD1 might be the D (5 bases). Trimming cost V 5 bases and J 7 bases, with 18 bases left between them. Looked up from germline, CDR1 is LNHDA and CDR2 is SQIVND (reference sequence). The CDR3 runs 15 residues. The CDR3 sequence: CASSPGGGARQPQHF. Here the CDR3 DNA reads TGTGCCAGTAGTCCGGGTGGAGGGGCCAGGCAGCCCCAGCATTTT.

This chain joins TRBV6-2 or TRBV6-3 and TRBJ2-5; D possibly corresponds to TRBD2 (5 bases). With 3 bases removed from V and 4 bases from J, the gap between germline ends came to 12 bases. The CDR3 spans 14 residues. Germline lookup yields CDR1 MNHEY and CDR2 SVGEGT. CDR3 sequence (DNA): TGTGCCAGCAGTTATCCGAGGGCGACAGAGACCCAGTACTTC. Translating it yields CASSYPRATETQYF.

The chain links TRBV5-5 to TRBJ2-1; 8 bases agree with TRBD1. The CDR3 sequence is 15 residues long. J gave up 6 bases and V 1 base, and 6 bases lay outside the gene matches. CDR1 and CDR2 (germline): SGHKS, YYEKEE (reference sequence). CDR3 coding DNA: TGTGCCAGCAGCTTGACAGGGGGTCGGGTCAATGAGCAGTTCTTC. Protein sequence: CASSLTGGRVNEQFF. Based on the CDR3 plus reference TRBV5-5 and TRBJ2-1, the full variable domain is DAGVTQSPTHLIKTRGQQVTLRCSPISGHKSVSWYQQVLGQGPQFIFQYYEKEERGRGNFPDRFSARQFPNYSSELNVNALLLGDSALYLCASSLTGGRVNEQFFGPGTRLTVL.

The chain is built from TRBV20-1 and TRBJ1-5, with D perhaps matching TRBD1 (5 bases). Trimming took 3 bases from V and 6 from J, leaving 12 bases between them. This CDR3 has 13 amino acids. Germline CDR1 and CDR2: DFQATT and SNEGSKA (reference sequence). The CDR3 bases are TGCAGTGCTAGTCTTAGGGGTCGTCAGCCCCAGCATTTT. Protein sequence: CSASLRGRQPQHF.

The V and J genes are TRBV5-1 and TRBJ2-4; TRBD2 aligns across 11 bases. Trimming cost V 2 bases and J 8 bases; bases outside gene matches: 9. This CDR3 has 16 residues. Germline loops: CDR1 SGHRS, CDR2 YFSETQ. CDR3 protein: CASSLSSGRAIDIQYF. Written as DNA, the CDR3 is TGCGCCAGCAGCTTAAGTAGCGGGAGGGCCATAGACATTCAGTACTTC. Drawing the rest from reference TRBV5-1 and TRBJ2-4, the complete variable domain is KAGVTQTPRYLIKTRGQQVTLSCSPISGHRSVSWYQQTPGQGLQFLFEYFSETQRNKGNFPGRFSGRQFSNSRSEMNVSTLELGDSALYLCASSLSSGRAIDIQYFGAGTRLSVL.

This clone was seen a single time. The V gene is TRBV28, the J gene TRBJ2-7; the D gene could be TRBD1 or TRBD2 (5 bases each). The V and J ends lost 4 bases and 3 bases respectively, with 13 bases between them. The germline V gene encodes CDR1 MDHEN and CDR2 SYDVKM. The CDR3 totals 14 residues. CDR3 bases: TGTGCCAGCAGTTCCGGTTTTGGGGGCTACGAGCAGTACGTC. Amino acid sequence: CASSSGFGGYEQYV.

This clone was seen only a few times. V and J are TRBV19 and TRBJ2-6; 8 positions match TRBD1. The CDR3 spans 18 residues. V shed 0 bases, J shed 2 bases, and the junction held 6 bases outside the gene matches. In germline, CDR1 is LNHDA, CDR2 SQIVND (reference sequence). CDR3 sequence (DNA): TGTGCCAGTAGTATAGAGGGCAGGGGGCGCACTGGGGCCAACGTCCTGACTTTC. As protein: CASSIEGRGRTGANVLTF.

This clone has a handful of counts. The chain has TRBV3-1 (or the pseudogene TRBV3-2) and TRBJ2-3, with D uncertain. The length of the CDR3 is 13 residues. In germline, CDR1 is LGHDT, CDR2 YNNKEL (reference sequence). V lost 5 bases and J lost 11, with 17 bases in between. The chain's CDR3 is CASSSLGLYKQYF. The CDR3, as DNA: TGTGCCAGCAGCTCCCTTGGTCTGTATAAGCAGTATTTT.

The chain employs TRBV5-1 and TRBJ1-1; the match to TRBD1 covers 10 bases. Germline CDR1 SGHRS, CDR2 YFSETQ. CDR3 length equals 15 residues. Trimming at V came to 4 bases and at J to 4 bases, leaving 7 bases not matched to a gene. The CDR3 spells CASSATGQGSTEAFF. CDR3 DNA sequence: TGCGCCAGCAGCGCAACGGGACAGGGGTCCACTGAAGCTTTCTTT.

The chain carries TRBV5-4 and TRBJ2-7; D gene ambiguous. V was pared by 4 bases and J by 4 bases, with 9 bases between. The CDR3 is made up of 12 amino acids. Germline loops: CDR1 SGHNT, CDR2 YYREEE (reference sequence). CDR3 DNA: TGTGCCAGCAGCCCAGGTGGATACGAGCAGTACTTC. It encodes CASSPGGYEQYF.

This sequence joins TRBV9 and TRBJ1-1; perhaps TRBD1 as D (6 bases). The CDR3 length is 13 residues. Germline assignment: CDR1 SGDLS and CDR2 YYNGEE. Between the trimmed V and J ends, which lost 3 bases and 8 bases, there was a span of 14 bases. The CDR3 loop reads CASSATGGQEAFF. CDR3 in DNA: TGTGCCAGCAGCGCTACCGGCGGACAGGAAGCTTTCTTT.